A selection of T cell receptor beta chains follows, all from one sample in a study of CD8+ T cells in alopecia areata. Here immunoSEQ multiplex PCR was the method, and the copy in TCRdb shows in-frame clones only, minus some. The sample consists of about 180,000 clones, 45% to 60% of them appearing once. The sequencing used CD8+ T cells sorted from blood, collected between weeks 51 and 54, from a patient treated with tofacitinib. The receptor source for this set is a human donor with alopecia areata. CDR3s include the opening cysteine and the closing phenylalanine or tryptophan. The D gene is left open where the match is weak. Clone size is shown for a subset of rows, as once, few, many or a class of expanded clone.

few | TRBJ2-5 | TRBD2 | TRBV7-9 | CASSLASSGEVETQYF | TGTGCCAGCAGCTTAGCGTCTAGCGGGGAAGTAGAGACCCAGTACTTC
once | TRBJ2-7 | TRBD2 | TRBV13 | CASSRGLAENYEQYF | TGTGCCAGCAGCCGAGGACTAGCGGAGAACTACGAGCAGTACTTC
few | TRBJ2-5 | . | TRBV25-1 | CASSEFGHRYQETQYF | TGTGCCAGCAGTGAATTTGGTCACCGTTACCAAGAGACCCAGTACTTC
few | TRBJ2-7 | . | TRBV27 | CASSSYSDARSSYEQYF | TGTGCCAGCAGTTCATACAGTGACGCCCGGAGCTCCTACGAGCAGTACTTC
few | TRBJ1-2 | . | TRBV18 | CASSPQGQTANYGYTF | TGTGCCAGCTCACCACAAGGACAAACCGCTAACTATGGCTACACCTTC
medium-sized | TRBJ1-1 | TRBD1 | TRBV27 | CASKRQGAKTEAFF | TGTGCCAGTAAACGACAGGGGGCGAAGACTGAAGCTTTCTTT
few | TRBJ2-7 | TRBD1 | TRBV29-1 | CSVRTGGVYEQYF | TGCAGCGTTCGGACAGGGGGCGTTTACGAGCAGTACTTC
once | TRBJ2-5 | . | TRBV30 | CAWSIDSRETQYF | TGTGCCTGGAGTATCGACAGTCGAGAGACCCAGTACTTC
few | TRBJ2-7 | . | TRBV30 | CAWSVLVGYEQYF | TGTGCCTGGAGTGTTCTGGTGGGTTACGAGCAGTACTTC
. | TRBJ1-2 | . | TRBV10-3 | CATYTGPTNYGYTF | TGTGCCACATACACGGGACCGACAAACTATGGCTACACCTTC
. | TRBJ1-2 | . | TRBV6-5 | CASINYGYTF | TGTGCCAGCATCAACTATGGCTACACCTTC
. | TRBJ1-2 | . | TRBV6-6 | CASSYGGANYGYTF | TGTGCCAGCAGTTACGGGGGAGCTAACTATGGCTACACCTTC
. | TRBJ1-1 | . | TRBV19 | CASSTTGSEAFF | TGTGCCAGTAGTACCACGGGTTCAGAAGCTTTCTTT
. | TRBJ2-3 | . | TRBV13 | CASGRGDTDTQYF | TGTGCCAGCGGCCGCGGGGACACAGATACGCAGTATTTT
. | TRBJ1-1 | . | TRBV30 | CAWSEMGTTEAFF | TGTGCCTGGAGTGAGATGGGGACCACTGAAGCTTTCTTT
few | TRBJ2-1 | TRBD2 | TRBV2 | CASSVGGAPYNEQFF | TGTGCCAGCAGTGTCGGGGGGGCCCCCTACAATGAGCAGTTCTTC
. | TRBJ2-7 | . | TRBV13 | CASSLGRSEEQYF | TGTGCCAGCAGCTTAGGCCGCAGTGAGGAGCAGTACTTC
. | TRBJ2-1 | TRBD2 | TRBV7-8 | CASSLGKRGPSYNEQFF | TGTGCCAGCAGCTTAGGGAAGCGGGGGCCTTCTTACAATGAGCAGTTCTTC
. | TRBJ2-1 | TRBD2 | TRBV5-1 | CASSLEGTSNEQFF | TGCGCCAGCAGCTTGGAGGGGACTAGCAATGAGCAGTTCTTC
. | TRBJ1-5 | . | TRBV27 | CASSLNAGEVDQPQHF | TGTGCCAGCAGTTTAAACGCAGGTGAGGTTGATCAGCCCCAGCATTTT
. | TRBJ2-5 | TRBD2 | TRBV5-4 | CASSLAGGQETQYF | TGTGCCAGCAGCTTAGCGGGGGGGCAAGAGACCCAGTACTTC
. | TRBJ1-5 | TRBD1 | TRBV27 | CASSSYRGSQPQHF | TGTGCCAGCAGTTCGTACAGGGGGTCTCAGCCCCAGCATTTT
. | TRBJ2-7 | TRBD1 | TRBV9 | CASSVATGSSYEQYF | TGTGCCAGCAGCGTAGCGACAGGGAGCTCCTACGAGCAGTACTTC
. | TRBJ2-2 | . | TRBV4-2 | CASTPEGGELFF | TGTGCCAGCACCCCAGAGGGAGGGGAGCTGTTTTTT
once | TRBJ2-3 | TRBD2 | TRBV6-4 | CASSEGRGGHTQYF | TGTGCCAGCAGTGAAGGGCGGGGGGGCCATACGCAGTATTTT
. | TRBJ1-1 | . | TRBV29-1 | CSVEANTEAFF | TGCAGCGTTGAAGCCAACACTGAAGCTTTCTTT
few | TRBJ2-1 | TRBD1 | TRBV30 | CAWSPRTGYSSSYNEQFF | TGTGCCTGGAGTCCCCGGACAGGCTATTCCAGCTCCTACAATGAGCAGTTCTTC
. | TRBJ2-5 | . | TRBV6-1 | CASSDDRQETQYF | TGTGCCAGCAGTGATGACAGACAAGAGACCCAGTACTTC
few | TRBJ2-2 | . | TRBV7-2 | CASTFSPNTGELFF | TGTGCCAGCACTTTTAGCCCGAACACCGGGGAGCTGTTTTTT
. | TRBJ2-3 | . | TRBV6-1 | CASSEDTDTQYF | TGTGCCAGCAGTGAAGATACCGATACGCAGTATTTT
. | TRBJ1-2 | TRBD1 | TRBV23-1 | CASSPWDRLGYGYTF | TGCGCCAGCAGTCCTTGGGACAGGCTAGGGTATGGCTACACCTTC
few | TRBJ2-5 | TRBD1 | TRBV7-9 | CASSRRTGGETQYF | TGTGCCAGCAGCCGACGGACAGGGGGCGAGACCCAGTACTTC
. | TRBJ1-1 | . | TRBV29-1 | CSVYWGYTEAFF | TGCAGCGTTTACTGGGGGTACACTGAAGCTTTCTTT
. | TRBJ2-7 | . | TRBV13 | CASSLTSSYEQYF | TGTGCCAGCAGCTTGACTAGCTCCTACGAGCAGTACTTC
. | TRBJ1-2 | . | TRBV9 | CASSAGPLKEYGYTF | TGTGCCAGCAGCGCGGGTCCCCTAAAGGAATATGGCTACACCTTC
. | TRBJ1-1 | . | TRBV7-8 | CASSSDGRNTEAFF | TGTGCCAGCAGCTCCGACGGAAGGAACACTGAAGCTTTCTTT
once | TRBJ2-1 | . | TRBV5-1 | CASSSGPSYNEQFF | TGCGCCAGCAGCTCCGGGCCCTCCTACAATGAGCAGTTCTTC